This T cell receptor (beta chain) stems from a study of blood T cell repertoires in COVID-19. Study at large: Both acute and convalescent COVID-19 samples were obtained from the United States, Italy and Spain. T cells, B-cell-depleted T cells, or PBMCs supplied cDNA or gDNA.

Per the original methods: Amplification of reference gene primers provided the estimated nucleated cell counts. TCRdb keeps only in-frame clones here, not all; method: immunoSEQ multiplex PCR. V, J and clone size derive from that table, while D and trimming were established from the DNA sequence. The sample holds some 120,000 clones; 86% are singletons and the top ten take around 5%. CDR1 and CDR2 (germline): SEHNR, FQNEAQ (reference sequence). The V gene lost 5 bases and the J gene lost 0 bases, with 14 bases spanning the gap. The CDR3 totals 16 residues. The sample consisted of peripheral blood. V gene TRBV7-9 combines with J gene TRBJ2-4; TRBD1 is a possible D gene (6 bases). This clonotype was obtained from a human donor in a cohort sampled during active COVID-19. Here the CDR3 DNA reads TGTGCCAGCAGCCATACACAGGGATTAGCCAAAAACATTCAGTACTTC. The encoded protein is CASSHTQGLAKNIQYF.